This T cell receptor beta chain was captured in a study of regulatory T cells in long-lasting Graves disease. There are a few counts of this clonotype. To make TCR beta libraries, researchers used iRepertoire HTBI primers and Arm-PCR of CDR3 regions. TCRdb recomputed calls from the multiplex PCR reads with MiXCR, one row per CDR3 protein. The profile covers approximately 490,000 distinct CDR3 sequences, with about 16% appearing a single time and more than 9% taken by the ten largest. Regarding time point: newly diagnosed GD, antithyroid drugs for less than 3 months. Extracted PBMC RNA gave rise to the TCR library. CDR3 size: 12 residues. After removal of 3 bases from V and 8 bases from J, the junction contained 6 bases not matched to a gene. CDR1 is SQVTM and CDR2 is ANQGSEA in the germline V gene. The same data also went into a second study, on T cells in Graves' hyperthyroidism and ophthalmopathy. As that study records: Ophthalmopathy onset followed model prediction by a median approximately 5.9 months.

This chain uses TRBV29-1 with TRBJ1-1; 7 bases fit TRBD1. The sequence derives from a man in his forties or fifties with Graves disease. Specimen: peripheral blood mononuclear cells (PBMCs), collected at new diagnosis, from a patient treated with antithyroid drugs. The CDR3 DNA sequence: TGCAGCGTTGAGAGGACAGGCGGAGAAGCTTTCTTT. As protein: CSVERTGGEAFF. The whole variable domain, remainder taken from reference TRBV29-1 and TRBJ1-1, is SAVISQKPSRDICQRGTSLTIQCQVDSQVTMMFWYRQQPGQSLTLIATANQGSEATYESGFVIDKFPISRPNLTFSTLTVSNMSPEDSSIYLCSVERTGGEAFFGQGTRLTVV.